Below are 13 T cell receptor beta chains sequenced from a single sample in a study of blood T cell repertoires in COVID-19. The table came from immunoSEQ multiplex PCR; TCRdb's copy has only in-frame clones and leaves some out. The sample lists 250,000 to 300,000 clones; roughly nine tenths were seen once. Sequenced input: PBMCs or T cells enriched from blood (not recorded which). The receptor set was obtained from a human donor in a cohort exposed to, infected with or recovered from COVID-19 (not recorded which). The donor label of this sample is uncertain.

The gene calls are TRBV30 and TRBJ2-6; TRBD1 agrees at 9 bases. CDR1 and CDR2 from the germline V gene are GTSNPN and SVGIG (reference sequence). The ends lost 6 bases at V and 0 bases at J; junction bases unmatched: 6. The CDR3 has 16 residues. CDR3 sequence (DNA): TGTGCCTGTCCGGGACAGGGCAACTCTGGGGCCAACGTCCTGACTTTC. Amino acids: CACPGQGNSGANVLTF.

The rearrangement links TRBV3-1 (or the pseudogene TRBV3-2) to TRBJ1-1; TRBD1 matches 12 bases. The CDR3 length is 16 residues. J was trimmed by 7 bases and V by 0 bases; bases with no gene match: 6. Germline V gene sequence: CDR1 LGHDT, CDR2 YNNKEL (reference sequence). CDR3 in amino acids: CASSQDLGQGAVEAFF. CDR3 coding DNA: TGTGCCAGCAGCCAAGATCTGGGACAGGGGGCCGTTGAAGCTTTCTTT.

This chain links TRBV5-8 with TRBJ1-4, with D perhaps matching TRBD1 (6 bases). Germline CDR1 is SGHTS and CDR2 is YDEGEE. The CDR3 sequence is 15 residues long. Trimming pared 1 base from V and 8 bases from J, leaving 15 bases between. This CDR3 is CASSLRSRGREKLFF. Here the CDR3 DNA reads TGTGCCAGCAGCTTGCGGTCCAGGGGACGGGAAAAACTGTTTTTT.

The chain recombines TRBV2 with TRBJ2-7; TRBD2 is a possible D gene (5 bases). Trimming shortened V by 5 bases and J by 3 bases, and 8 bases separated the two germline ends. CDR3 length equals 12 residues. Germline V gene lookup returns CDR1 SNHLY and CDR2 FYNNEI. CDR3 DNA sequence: TGTGCCAGCAGTCTGAGGGACTACGAGCAGTACTTC. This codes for CASSLRDYEQYF.

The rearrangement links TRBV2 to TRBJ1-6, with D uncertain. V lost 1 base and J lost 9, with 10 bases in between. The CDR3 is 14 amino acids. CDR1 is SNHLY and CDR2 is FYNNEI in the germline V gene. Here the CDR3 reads CASSEEARLSPLHF. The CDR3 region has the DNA TGTGCCAGCAGTGAAGAGGCCAGGCTTTCACCCCTCCACTTT.

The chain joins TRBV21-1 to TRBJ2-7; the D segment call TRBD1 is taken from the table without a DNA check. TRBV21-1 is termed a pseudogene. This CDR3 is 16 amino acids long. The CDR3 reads CASSKASRQGTYEQYF. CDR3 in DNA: TGTGCCAGCAGCAAAGCGTCGAGACAGGGGACCTACGAGCAGTACTTC.

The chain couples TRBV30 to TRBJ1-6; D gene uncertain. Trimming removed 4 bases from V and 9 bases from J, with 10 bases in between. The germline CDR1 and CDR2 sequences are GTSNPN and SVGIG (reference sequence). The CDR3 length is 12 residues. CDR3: CAWKSVFSPLHF. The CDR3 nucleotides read TGTGCCTGGAAATCGGTCTTTTCACCCCTCCACTTT.

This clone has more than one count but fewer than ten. For the CDR3, the DNA is TGTGCCAGCAGCCTAGGACTAGCGGGGTCAGAGACCCAGTACTTC. Residues: CASSLGLAGSETQYF. J is TRBJ2-5 and V is TRBV7-2; 12 nucleotides line up with TRBD2. Per the germline V gene, CDR1 is SGHTA and CDR2 is FQGNSA. CDR3 length equals 15 residues. The trim removed 5 bases at V and 4 bases at J, leaving 5 bases unmatched. Based on the CDR3 plus reference TRBV7-2 and TRBJ2-5, the full variable domain is GAGVSQSPSNKVTEKGKDVELRCDPISGHTALYWYRQSLGQGLEFLIYFQGNSAPDKSGLPSDRFSAERTGGSVSTLTIQRTQQEDSAVYLCASSLGLAGSETQYFGPGTRLLVL.

Written as DNA, the CDR3 is TGTGCCAGCAGCTTATCGGGAGCGGGGGGGAATTACAATGAGCAGTTCTTC. Translating it yields CASSLSGAGGNYNEQFF. V gene TRBV7-2 combines with J gene TRBJ2-1; 10 positions match TRBD2. This CDR3 is built from 17 residues. V gave up 2 bases and J gave up 4 bases; unmatched junction bases: 8. The germline gives CDR1 SGHTA, CDR2 FQGNSA.

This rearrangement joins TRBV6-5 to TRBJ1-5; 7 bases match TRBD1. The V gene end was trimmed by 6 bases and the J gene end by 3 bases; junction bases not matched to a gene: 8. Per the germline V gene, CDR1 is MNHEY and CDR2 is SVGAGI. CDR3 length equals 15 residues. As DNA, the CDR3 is TGTGCCAGCAGCGCCGGGACAGAGTCCAATCAGCCCCAGCATTTT. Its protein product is CASSAGTESNQPQHF.

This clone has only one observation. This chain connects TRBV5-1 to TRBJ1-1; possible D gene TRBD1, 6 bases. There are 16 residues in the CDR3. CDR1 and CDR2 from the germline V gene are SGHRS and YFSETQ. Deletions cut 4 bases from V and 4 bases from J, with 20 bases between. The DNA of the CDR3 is TGCGCCAGCAGCCGCGACATGGACAGAACGGGCACTGAAGCTTTCTTT. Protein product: CASSRDMDRTGTEAFF.

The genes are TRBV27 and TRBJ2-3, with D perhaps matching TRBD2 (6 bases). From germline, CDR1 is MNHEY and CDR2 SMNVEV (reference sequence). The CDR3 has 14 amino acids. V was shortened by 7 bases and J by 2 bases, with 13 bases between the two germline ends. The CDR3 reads CASKAGSNTDTQYF. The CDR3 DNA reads TGTGCCAGCAAAGCGGGCTCTAACACAGATACGCAGTATTTT.

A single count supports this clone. The CDR3, as DNA: TGCGCCAGCAGCTTGGGAGTTCCCTACGAGCAGTACTTC. Translating gives CASSLGVPYEQYF. The chain uses TRBV5-1 and TRBJ2-7; D gene uncertain. V was pared by 0 bases and J by 2 bases, with 6 bases between. This CDR3 is 13 amino acids long. Per germline, CDR1 SGHRS and CDR2 YFSETQ.